In its sample, the clone carrying this T cell receptor (beta chain) was seen a few times. The antigen is unknown. Germline trimming cut 3 bases from V and 7 bases from J; bases unmatched to any gene: 11. CDR1 is WSHSY, CDR2 SAAADI, per germline. The CDR3 length is 16 residues. The data are from a study of cytomegalovirus exposure and HLA in healthy donors. Study-level results: Associated with cytomegalovirus, according to the listing, were around 160 TCR beta chains. V segments that were indistinguishable, TRBV6-2 and TRBV6-3 among them, were omitted from analysis.

PCR employed 60 Vbeta and 13 Jbeta primers. Clones were read by immunoSEQ multiplex PCR, and TCRdb kept only the in-frame ones, dropping some. Here the sample spans about 130,000 clones, about 70% being singletons. The gene calls are TRBV10-2 and TRBJ1-2; 10 positions agree with TRBD1. The sequence derives from a woman aged 55-69 years in good health and CMV-seropositive. The material sequenced was PBMCs. The CDR3 coding sequence is TGCGCCAGCAGTGACGACAGGGGGCGATCGTATGGTGGCTACACCTTC. Its translation is CASSDDRGRSYGGYTF.